This T cell receptor beta chain was recovered during a study of graft-versus-host responses after intestinal transplantation. Study at large: Uniformly, recipients were administered anti-thymocyte globulin induction with subsequent tacrolimus and steroids for roughly three years. Study-wide results and caveats: Allograft graft-versus-host to host-versus-graft clonal ratios ran high in patients with graft-donor T cell macrochimerism. Peak GvH clone levels in circulation were associated with early post-transplant HvG declines.

The V gene end was trimmed by 5 bases and the J gene end by 8 bases; junction bases not matched to a gene: 13. The CDR3 loop spans 16 amino acids. From germline, CDR1 is SGHTA and CDR2 FQGTGA. Assay used: immunoSEQ multiplex PCR; TCRdb lists only in-frame clones, some missing. The sample has approximately 97,000 clones, roughly 92% seen once. About this clone: The antigen is unknown.

Sequenced material: unstimulated CD8+ T cells sorted from spleen or lymph node cells, taken before transplant. This sequence joins TRBV7-3 and TRBJ2-1; 9 bases are a match to TRBD2. This clonotype was obtained from a human donor who was the organ donor for an intestinal transplant. CDR3 loop: CASSPLRGGALDEQFF. The CDR3 region has the DNA TGTGCCAGCAGCCCACTTCGCGGGGGGGCCCTGGATGAGCAGTTCTTC.